This TCR beta chain was identified in a study of shared clonotypes between healthy human individuals. Study summary: Each donor's CD4 naive and CD4 memory cells filled three plates apiece, CD8 naive two, and CD8 memory one. Study results and limitations: Represented genetic and exposure-history diversity was restricted by having few donors. An effect of sequencing depth on clonotype sharing among donors was expected.

V was clipped by 2 bases and J by 8 bases; unmatched bases: 1. The CDR3 spans 14 residues. The germline CDR1 and CDR2 sequences are SGHRS and YFSETQ. In the source study's methods: Junction-only immunoSEQ data arrived without quality scores, meaning filtering differed. TCRdb keeps only in-frame clones here, not all; method: immunoSEQ multiplex PCR. From that table come the V and J calls and clone size; the DNA was used to work out D and trimming. The sample holds around 2,000,000 clones, roughly 94% seen once. Worth noting for this clone: Its target is unknown.

This clonotype was obtained from a man between 18 and 29 years old in good health. The chain is built from TRBV5-1 and TRBJ1-6; 10 bases agree with TRBD1. Sequencing input: naive CD4+ T cells sorted from blood. The subset is: CD45RA+ positively selected. The CDR3 reads CASSFGTGDSPLHF. CDR3 bases: TGCGCCAGCAGCTTTGGGACAGGGGATTCACCCCTCCACTTT.